The 19 T cell receptor beta chains listed next were all sequenced from one sample in a study of blood T cell repertoires in COVID-19. TCRdb keeps only in-frame clones here, not all; method: immunoSEQ multiplex PCR. Among under 300,000 clones, roughly 80% were seen once, and the ten largest hold approximately 10%. What was sequenced was peripheral blood. These receptor sequences come from a woman of 80 years or more with acute or convalescent COVID-19.

This clone was recorded only once. The gene calls are TRBV3-1 (or the pseudogene TRBV3-2) and TRBJ1-2; 9 nucleotides line up with TRBD1. Germline V gene lookup returns CDR1 LGHDT and CDR2 YNNKEL (reference sequence). The V segment lost 5 bases and the J segment 8 bases; nucleotides outside the gene matches: 6. This CDR3 contains 13 residues. The CDR3 loop reads CASSIRTGDGYTF. CDR3 coding DNA: TGTGCCAGCAGCATACGGACAGGGGACGGCTACACCTTC.

The gene calls are TRBV19 and TRBJ2-4; 8 bases are shared with TRBD2. The CDR3 is 15 amino acids. CDR1 LNHDA and CDR2 SQIVND come from the germline V gene (reference sequence). V shed 8 bases, J shed 0 bases, and the junction held 6 bases outside the gene matches. The CDR3 nucleotides are TGTGCCAGTCGAGCGGGGGCCCTAGCCAAAAACATTCAGTACTTC. The encoded protein is CASRAGALAKNIQYF.

V and J are TRBV18 and TRBJ1-4, with a tentative D call TRBD1 (5 bases). Between the trimmed V and J ends, which lost 2 bases and 8 bases, there was a span of 15 bases. The CDR3 covers 15 residues. Germline V gives CDR1 KGHSH, CDR2 LQKENI. The CDR3 coding sequence is TGTGCCAGCTCACCATCAAGGGGCCCTCGGGAAAAACTGTTTTTT. Translated, it gives CASSPSRGPREKLFF.

This clone showed up just a few times. The chain recombines TRBV19 with TRBJ1-1; 12 bases align to TRBD1. There are 16 residues in the CDR3. Germline V gene sequence: CDR1 LNHDA, CDR2 SQIVND (reference sequence). V gave up 5 bases and J gave up 5 bases; unmatched junction bases: 9. In DNA form, the CDR3 reads TGTGCCAGTAGTCCCCTCGGGACAGGGGGCTTTACTGAAGCTTTCTTT. Translated, it gives CASSPLGTGGFTEAFF.

Written as DNA, the CDR3 is TGTGCCAGCAGCCCGAGGGGGGGTGACTCTGGAAACACCATATATTTT. Its translation is CASSPRGGDSGNTIYF. The rearrangement joins TRBV9 to TRBJ1-3; D may be TRBD1 (6 bases). Germline lookup yields CDR1 SGDLS and CDR2 YYNGEE. The CDR3 totals 16 residues. Trimming stripped 4 bases from V and 0 bases from J, with 14 bases between.

J is TRBJ1-1 and V is TRBV5-1, with D tentatively TRBD1 (5 bases). The CDR3 covers 13 residues. Germline CDR1 and CDR2: SGHRS and YFSETQ. Trimming cost V 5 bases and J 5 bases, with 13 bases left between them. CDR3 in DNA: TGCGCCAGCAGGGGGCAGGAGAGGACTGAAGCTTTCTTT. Its protein is CASRGQERTEAFF.

The genes are TRBV11-2 and TRBJ2-7, with D possibly being TRBD2 (6 bases). Germline CDR1 SGHAT, CDR2 FQNNGV. The CDR3 contains 18 residues. Between the trimmed V and J ends, which lost 5 bases and 1 base, there was a span of 24 bases. The CDR3 bases are TGTGCCAGCAGCCCCGGGGCACGGAGGGTCCCACCGTCCTACGAGCAGTACTTC. Translated, it gives CASSPGARRVPPSYEQYF.

Only one count was recorded for this clone. This chain joins TRBV10-3 and TRBJ2-5, with 9 bases that match TRBD2. J lost 2 bases, V lost 2 bases, and 6 bases had no gene match. Germline V gene data show CDR1 as ENHRY and CDR2 as SYGVKD. The CDR3 is 16 residues long. The CDR3 DNA sequence: TGTGCCATCAGTGAGGCGAGCGGGGGGTCTCAAGAGACCCAGTACTTC. Translation gives CAISEASGGSQETQYF.

V and J are TRBV7-8 and TRBJ1-6; D possibly corresponds to TRBD1 (6 bases). Germline CDR1 reads SGHVS; CDR2 reads FQNEAQ. V lost 5 bases to trimming and J lost 0 bases, with 14 bases between them. The CDR3 runs 17 residues. Here the CDR3 DNA reads TGTGCCAGCAGCGAGGGACACTCAAGCTCCTATAATTCACCCCTCCACTTT. This translates into CASSEGHSSSYNSPLHF.

This clone was picked up one time. This chain joins TRBV10-3 and TRBJ2-7, with 9 bases lining up with TRBD1. The V gene's germline CDR1 is ENHRY and CDR2 SYGVKD. The V gene end was trimmed by 2 bases and the J gene end by 4 bases; junction bases not matched to a gene: 6. This CDR3 region has 15 residues. The CDR3 region has the DNA TGTGCCATCAGTGAGACCGGACAGGGGAGGTACGAGCAGTACTTC. Translating gives CAISETGQGRYEQYF.

The chain's CDR3 is CASSERGLAYNEQFF. The DNA for the CDR3 is TGTGCCAGCAGTGAAAGGGGGCTCGCCTACAATGAGCAGTTCTTC. V and J are TRBV2 and TRBJ2-1, with 7 positions matching TRBD1. The CDR3 contains 15 residues. Unmatched junction bases numbered 3, after V lost 2 bases and J lost 2 bases. Germline CDR1 and CDR2: SNHLY and FYNNEI.

The chain recombines TRBV4-1 with TRBJ2-2; possibly TRBD1 for D (5 bases). The CDR3 contains 18 residues. The V gene's germline CDR1 is MGHRA and CDR2 YSYEKL. Trimming removed 0 bases from V and 0 bases from J, with 14 bases in between. This CDR3 reads CASSQESSGASNTGELFF. CDR3 in DNA: TGCGCCAGCAGCCAAGAATCTTCTGGGGCCTCGAACACCGGGGAGCTGTTTTTT.

In this sample, this clone turned up once. The V gene is TRBV2, the J gene TRBJ2-6; D not certain. Germline V gives CDR1 SNHLY, CDR2 FYNNEI. The CDR3 extends over 13 amino acids. The V end lost 7 bases, the J end lost 0 bases, and 4 bases lay between the germline ends. CDR3 coding DNA: TGTGCCAGCACCGGCTCTGGGGCCAACGTCCTGACTTTC. As protein: CASTGSGANVLTF.

V is TRBV28 and J is TRBJ2-7; TRBD1 matches at 8 bases. The CDR3 totals 13 residues. Germline V gene sequence: CDR1 MDHEN, CDR2 SYDVKM. Unmatched junction bases numbered 9, after V lost 11 bases and J lost 3 bases. For the CDR3, the DNA is TGTGCCGTCCTAGGACAGGGAAACTACGAGCAGTACTTC. This encodes CAVLGQGNYEQYF.

The V gene is TRBV5-1, the J gene TRBJ2-2, with D perhaps TRBD2 (6 bases). The CDR3 is made up of 15 amino acids. V was pared by 5 bases and J by 0 bases, with 11 bases between. From germline, CDR1 is SGHRS and CDR2 YFSETQ. The CDR3, as DNA: TGCGCCAGCAGGGGGGGACTGTCGAACACCGGGGAGCTGTTTTTT. It yields the protein CASRGGLSNTGELFF. Looking up the rest from reference TRBV5-1 and TRBJ2-2 gives the full variable domain: KAGVTQTPRYLIKTRGQQVTLSCSPISGHRSVSWYQQTPGQGLQFLFEYFSETQRNKGNFPGRFSGRQFSNSRSEMNVSTLELGDSALYLCASRGGLSNTGELFFGEGSRLTVL.

V is TRBV2 and J is TRBJ2-1, with D unresolved. V was pared by 4 bases and J by 0 bases, with 10 bases between. CDR1 and CDR2 (germline): SNHLY, FYNNEI. The CDR3 sequence is 15 residues long. The CDR3 region is CASSAEHYSYNEQFF. The CDR3 DNA reads TGTGCCAGCAGTGCAGAACACTACTCCTACAATGAGCAGTTCTTC.

The chain couples TRBV7-6 to TRBJ1-4, with 7 bases aligning to TRBD1. The CDR3 sequence is 15 residues long. Germline CDR1 reads SGHVS; CDR2 reads FNYEAQ. The V segment lost 4 bases and the J segment 8 bases; nucleotides outside the gene matches: 10. The CDR3, as DNA: TGTGCCAGCAGCTCACGAGGGGGCGTTTGGGAAAAACTGTTTTTT. Translating gives CASSSRGGVWEKLFF.

The rearrangement links TRBV10-3 to TRBJ1-5; 9 bases are shared with TRBD1. CDR1 is ENHRY, CDR2 SYGVKD, per germline. This CDR3 region has 16 residues. The junction had 8 bases not matched to a gene; V was cut back by 2 bases and J by 6 bases. The CDR3 sequence is CAISEAPTGGGQPQHF. The CDR3 region has the DNA TGTGCCATCAGTGAGGCACCAACAGGGGGCGGTCAGCCCCAGCATTTT.

This chain joins TRBV30 and TRBJ1-2; D gene uncertain. Deletions cut 4 bases from V and 3 bases from J, with 15 bases between. CDR3 size: 14 residues. Germline V gene lookup returns CDR1 GTSNPN and CDR2 SVGIG (reference sequence). The CDR3 DNA follows: TGTGCCTGGAAAGGCTCGGGATGGCACTATGGCTACACCTTC. Amino acids: CAWKGSGWHYGYTF.